Below are 6 T cell receptor beta chains sequenced from a single sample in a study of T cell responses to AZD1222 COVID-19 vaccine. Method: immunoSEQ multiplex PCR; TCRdb's copy keeps in-frame clones and lacks some. The data hold about 110,000 clones, with less than 90% observed a single time. The sample here was peripheral blood, taken on day 0 of AZD1222 vaccination. Source of these receptors: an adult in good health.

CDR3 loop: CASSWDTGELFF. In nucleotides, the CDR3 is TGTGCCAGCAGCTGGGACACCGGGGAGCTGTTTTTT. The genes are TRBV5-4 and TRBJ2-2; D ambiguous. V was pared by 3 bases and J by 3 bases, with 3 bases between. The CDR3 sequence is 12 residues long. Germline CDR1 and CDR2: SGHNT and YYREEE (reference sequence).

V gene TRBV5-1 combines with J gene TRBJ2-7; D ambiguous. This CDR3 region has 13 residues. Germline CDR1 reads SGHRS; CDR2 reads YFSETQ. The germline V and J ends were trimmed by 4 bases and 3 bases, with 11 bases remaining between them. CDR3 DNA: TGCGCCAGCAGCCTGGACCGAGACTACGAGCAGTACTTC. This translates into CASSLDRDYEQYF.

This clone was observed a handful of times. The rearrangement uses TRBV29-1 and TRBJ1-2; 11 nucleotides align to TRBD1. This CDR3 is built from 12 residues. In germline, CDR1 is SQVTM, CDR2 ANQGSEA. J was trimmed by 5 bases and V by 8 bases; bases with no gene match: 4. The CDR3 DNA reads TGCAGCCTCGGGACAGGGGGATATGGCTACACCTTC. This codes for CSLGTGGYGYTF. Complete variable domain (other parts from reference TRBV29-1 and TRBJ1-2): SAVISQKPSRDICQRGTSLTIQCQVDSQVTMMFWYRQQPGQSLTLIATANQGSEATYESGFVIDKFPISRPNLTFSTLTVSNMSPEDSSIYLCSLGTGGYGYTFGSGTRLTVV.

This chain links TRBV13 with TRBJ2-1, with TRBD2 matching over 15 bases. CDR3 length: 17 residues. CDR1 is PRHDT and CDR2 is FYEKMQ in the germline V gene (reference sequence). Germline trimming cut 0 bases from V and 7 bases from J; bases unmatched to any gene: 4. CDR3 coding DNA: TGTGCCAGCAGCTTAGGGTTCGGACTAGCGGGAGGGAATGAGCAGTTCTTC. It codes for CASSLGFGLAGGNEQFF.

This clone is a singleton in its sample. The chain links TRBV15 to TRBJ1-1; D not certain. The V gene's germline CDR1 is LNHNV and CDR2 YYDKDF (reference sequence). Deletions cut 5 bases from V and 5 bases from J, with 15 bases between. The CDR3 is made up of 14 amino acids. CDR3 in amino acids: CATSDWTRTTEAFF. The CDR3 nucleotides read TGTGCCACCAGCGACTGGACGAGAACAACTGAAGCTTTCTTT. The full variable domain, completed using reference TRBV15 and TRBJ1-1, is DAMVIQNPRYQVTQFGKPVTLSCSQTLNHNVMYWYQQKSSQAPKLLFHYYDKDFNNEADTPDNFQSRRPNTSFCFLDIRSPGLGDTAMYLCATSDWTRTTEAFFGQGTRLTVV.

This clone has only one observation. The J gene is TRBJ2-7, the V gene TRBV7-2; tentative D call: TRBD2 (6 bases). V lost 1 base, J lost 0 bases, and 10 bases lay in between. Germline loops: CDR1 SGHTA, CDR2 FQGNSA. The CDR3 length is 15 residues. CDR3 DNA sequence: TGTGCCAGCAGCTTAGTTGGGACTGGCTCCTACGAGCAGTACTTC. It encodes CASSLVGTGSYEQYF.